This T cell receptor (beta chain) was observed in a study of T cell responses to AZD1222 COVID-19 vaccine. The protocol was immunoSEQ multiplex PCR, while the TCRdb copy is restricted to in-frame clones and leaves out a portion. The data show 150,000 to 200,000 clones, with more than 80% seen just once and 6.1% held by the top ten. Germline V gene sequence: CDR1 MDHEN, CDR2 SYDVKM. This CDR3 comprises 15 residues. V lost 3 bases and J lost 3; bases outside the gene matches: 7. Findings and caveats of the study: Donors, mostly white British, included more females; clonal diversity was possibly underestimated. Researchers report vaccine-associated CD4 TCRs spanning spike, with dominance at 160-218 and 743-854.

This clone is a singleton in its sample. Antigen specificity is unknown. This TCR derives from an adult in good health. This chain links TRBV28 with TRBJ2-7; 8 bases agree with TRBD2. Sequenced here: peripheral blood, sampled on day 0 of AZD1222 vaccination. The chain's CDR3 is CASSFISGILYEQYF. CDR3 DNA sequence: TGTGCCAGCAGTTTTATTAGCGGGATACTCTACGAGCAGTACTTC.